The sequence of this TCR beta chain was determined in a study of T cell responses to AZD1222 COVID-19 vaccine. As for the study in general: Timing groups of about 4 and about 12 weeks for second doses were pooled.

A word on this clone: Its antigen is currently unknown.

Trimming pared 3 bases from V and 3 bases from J, leaving 12 bases between. The CDR3 spans 15 residues. Germline V CDR1 and CDR2: MNHNS, SASEGT. Findings and limits, study-wide: Seropositive status at baseline applied to only six AZD1222 recipients. Regions 160-218 and 743-854 dominated among vaccine-associated CD4 TCRs spanning spike. No repertoire was sampled before or during the peak T cell response, only after it.

TCRdb's copy holds only in-frame clones and misses some; the assay was immunoSEQ multiplex PCR. Counted here are 150,000 to 200,000 clones, just over 90% occurring once; the ten biggest clones make up around 4%. This TCR derives from an adult in good health. Specimen: peripheral blood, collected on day 0 of AZD1222 vaccination. This chain connects TRBV6-1 to TRBJ1-5; D is unclear. The CDR3 reads CASSDWLLNNQPQHF. CDR3 sequence (DNA): TGTGCCAGCAGTGATTGGCTGCTAAACAATCAGCCCCAGCATTTT.